Reported below is one T cell receptor beta chain. The entry originates in a study of blood T cell repertoires in COVID-19. Study in general: There were acute and convalescent COVID-19 samples, and they came from the United States, Italy and Spain. Sources were T cells, B-cell-depleted T cells, or PBMCs; the material itself was cDNA or gDNA.

Authors' processing steps: Estimation of nucleated cell counts was performed using reference gene primer amplification. Method: immunoSEQ multiplex PCR; TCRdb's copy keeps in-frame clones and lacks some. Clonal size and the V and J genes are those of that table, whereas D and trimming came from the DNA. This sample has fewer than 200,000 clones; 80% occur once, and the top ten carry 6% to 8.5%. This TCR was sampled from a man aged 60-69 years with acute or convalescent COVID-19. Sequencing input: peripheral blood.

The CDR3 sequence is CASSQGQQLISGNTIYF. CDR3 DNA sequence: TGTGCCAGCAGCCAGGGACAGCAGCTTATCTCTGGAAACACCATATATTTT. This chain joins TRBV3-1 (or the pseudogene TRBV3-2) and TRBJ1-3; 7 bases are a match to TRBD1. The J segment lost 0 bases and the V segment lost 3 bases, leaving 8 bases of the junction unmatched. The CDR3 spans 17 residues. CDR1 and CDR2 from the germline V gene are LGHDT and YNNKEL (reference sequence).